This T cell receptor beta chain was observed in a study of Graves' ophthalmopathy and Graves' hyperthyroidism. Study-level findings and limits: A majority of expanded thyroid clonotypes exceeding 0.001 frequency were likewise present in blood.

Where ophthalmopathy was present, donors had moderate-to-severe activity, CAS ≥3, NOSPECS ≥4 and duration under 3 months. Patients were left out if they had other autoimmune diseases, uncontrolled infections, pregnancy or lactation. This clonotype was recorded many times. Its matching antigen is unknown. The study amplified TCR beta CDR3 regions using RNA transcripts. HTBI primers were employed in first-round RT-PCR, then a second-round multiplex PCR followed. TCRdb ran MiXCR on the multiplex PCR reads and lists one entry per CDR3 protein. The sample includes 660,000 or so distinct CDR3 sequences, about 38% of them seen just once. Germline V gene data show CDR1 as SQVTM and CDR2 as ANQGSEA. There are 14 residues in the CDR3. Trimming pared 7 bases from V and 4 bases from J, leaving 19 bases between.

Sequencing used peripheral blood. This clonotype was obtained from an adult man with Graves' ophthalmopathy. The chain combines TRBV29-1 with TRBJ1-1; D not certain. The CDR3: CSGARKPMGTEAFF. DNA of the CDR3: TGCAGCGGTGCGCGGAAGCCCATGGGCACTGAAGCTTTCTTT.